The source of this TCR beta chain is a study of blood T cell repertoires in COVID-19. In the study overall: Collection of acute and convalescent COVID-19 samples took place in the United States, Italy and Spain.

Individuals drawn from around 24 US areas were about 18 to 90 years old. Two negative PCRs, clearance, or symptom resolution had been documented for recovered Cohort 3 donors. Original processing methods: From reference gene primer amplification, estimates of nucleated cell counts were derived. Measured with immunoSEQ multiplex PCR; TCRdb has only the in-frame clones, and not every one. The DNA gave D and trimming, while V, J and clone size come from that table. The profile covers some 100,000 clones, with roughly 85% appearing a single time and roughly 2.7% taken by the ten largest. V was clipped by 5 bases and J by 8 bases, with 12 bases between them. The CDR3 totals 12 residues. The germline V gene encodes CDR1 MDHEN and CDR2 SYDVKM.

The chain employs TRBV28 and TRBJ1-2; D not resolved. The source is a woman between 50 and 59 years old who had recovered from COVID-19. The sample comprised PBMCs or T cells enriched from blood (not recorded which). The CDR3 DNA reads TGTGCCAGCAGTCCCCGGACTATCGGCTACACCTTC. Protein: CASSPRTIGYTF.